One TCR beta chain is described in this entry. Semi-nested PCR with Nested Universal Primer A followed constant-region reverse priming of full-length variable regions. TCRdb re-derived calls from the 5' RACE reads in MiXCR, one entry per CDR3 protein. The sample lists 35,000 to 50,000 distinct CDR3 sequences; 29% were seen once. Trimming removed 8 bases at V and 2 bases at J, with 14 bases between. The CDR3 is 14 residues long. Germline V gene sequence: CDR1 MGHRA, CDR2 YSYEKL. The receptor was isolated from a female donor with breast cancer. This rearrangement joins TRBV4-1 to TRBJ2-3; the D gene is possibly TRBD1 (6 bases). The sequenced sample consisted of memory CD4+ T cells sorted from a lymph node. Subset of the sample: memory CD4+ T cells, CD4+CD45RO+CD25-. The CDR3, as DNA: TGCGCCAGCGGGGACAACCCGAACACAGATACGCAGTATTTT. This encodes CASGDNPNTDTQYF.